This TCR beta chain stems from a study of blood T cell repertoires in COVID-19. Study in general: T cells, B-cell-depleted T cells, or PBMCs supplied cDNA or gDNA.

The CDR3 runs 15 residues. Germline V gene sequence: CDR1 SGDLS, CDR2 YYNGEE. Trimming cost V 3 bases and J 5 bases, with 16 bases left between them. Per the original data handling: Amplification of reference gene primers was used by the study to estimate nucleated cell counts. Generated by immunoSEQ multiplex PCR, the TCRdb table keeps only in-frame clones and is missing some. The D gene and trimming were derived from the DNA, and the V and J assignments and clone size from that table. This sample carries approximately 120,000 clones, approximately 91% of them seen once, and the ten largest clones take approximately 1.2%.

This rearrangement joins TRBV9 to TRBJ2-3; perhaps TRBD1 as D (5 bases). This receptor was obtained from a woman older than 75 with acute or convalescent COVID-19. Sequenced input: peripheral blood. The chain's CDR3 is CASSAGQVGVDTQYF. In nucleotides, the CDR3 is TGTGCCAGCAGCGCCGGACAAGTTGGGGTAGATACGCAGTATTTT.